Reported below is one T cell receptor (beta chain). Repertoires were generated with immunoSEQ multiplex PCR, while TCRdb's copy carries only in-frame clones and drops some. The sample records roughly 80,000 clones, about 88% being singletons. V shed 2 bases and J shed 5 bases, with 9 bases lying between them. Germline CDR1 is SGHTS and CDR2 is YDEGEE. This CDR3 is 13 amino acids long. This sample was included in a study of control samples from healthy donors and cancer patients. This TCR was sampled from a woman in her forties or fifties in good health. This chain links TRBV5-8 with TRBJ2-3; D possibly corresponds to TRBD2 (6 bases). The sequenced sample was blood. CDR3 nucleotides: TGTGCCAGCAGCTTCCTCGGGGGAGATACGCAGTATTTT. Its protein is CASSFLGGDTQYF.